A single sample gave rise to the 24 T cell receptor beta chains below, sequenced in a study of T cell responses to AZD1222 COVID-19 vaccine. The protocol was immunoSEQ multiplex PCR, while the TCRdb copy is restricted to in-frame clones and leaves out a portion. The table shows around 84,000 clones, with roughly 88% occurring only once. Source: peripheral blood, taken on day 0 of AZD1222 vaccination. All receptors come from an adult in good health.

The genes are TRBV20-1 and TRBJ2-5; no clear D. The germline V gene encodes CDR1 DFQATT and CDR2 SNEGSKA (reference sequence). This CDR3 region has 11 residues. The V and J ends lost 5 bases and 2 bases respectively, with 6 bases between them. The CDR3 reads CSAVLQETQYF. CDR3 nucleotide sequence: TGCAGTGCTGTGCTTCAAGAGACCCAGTACTTC.

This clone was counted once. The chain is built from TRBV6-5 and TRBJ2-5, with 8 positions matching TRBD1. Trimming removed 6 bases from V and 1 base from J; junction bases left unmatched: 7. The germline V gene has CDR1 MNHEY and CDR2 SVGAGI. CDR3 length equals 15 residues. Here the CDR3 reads CASRPQDRAQETQYF. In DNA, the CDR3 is TGTGCCAGCAGGCCCCAGGACAGGGCCCAAGAGACCCAGTACTTC.

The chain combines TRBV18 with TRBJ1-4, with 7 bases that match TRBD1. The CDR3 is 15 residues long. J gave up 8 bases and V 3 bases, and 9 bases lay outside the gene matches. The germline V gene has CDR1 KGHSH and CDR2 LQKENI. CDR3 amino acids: CASSPIQGIGEKLFF. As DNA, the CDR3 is TGTGCCAGCTCACCCATACAGGGGATTGGCGAAAAACTGTTTTTT.

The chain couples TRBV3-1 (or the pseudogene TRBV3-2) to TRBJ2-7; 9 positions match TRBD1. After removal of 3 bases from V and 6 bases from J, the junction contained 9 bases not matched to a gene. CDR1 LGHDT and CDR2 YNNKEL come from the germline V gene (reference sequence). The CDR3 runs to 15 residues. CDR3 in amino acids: CASSQGTGSTLEQYF. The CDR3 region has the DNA TGTGCCAGCAGCCAGGGGACAGGGAGCACCCTCGAGCAGTACTTC.

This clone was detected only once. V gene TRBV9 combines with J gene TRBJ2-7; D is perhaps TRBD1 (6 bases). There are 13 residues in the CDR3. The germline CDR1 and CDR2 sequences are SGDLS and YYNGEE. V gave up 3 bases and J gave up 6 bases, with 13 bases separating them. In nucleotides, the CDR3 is TGTGCCAGCAGCGGAACAGGGAAGGGCGAGCAGTACTTC. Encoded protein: CASSGTGKGEQYF.

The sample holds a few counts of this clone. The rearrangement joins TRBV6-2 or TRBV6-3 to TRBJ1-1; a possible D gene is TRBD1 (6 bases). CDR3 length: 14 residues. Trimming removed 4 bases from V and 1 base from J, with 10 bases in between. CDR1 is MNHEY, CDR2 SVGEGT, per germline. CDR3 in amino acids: CASSSLTGNTEAFF. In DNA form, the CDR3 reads TGTGCCAGCAGTTCCCTGACAGGGAACACTGAAGCTTTCTTT.

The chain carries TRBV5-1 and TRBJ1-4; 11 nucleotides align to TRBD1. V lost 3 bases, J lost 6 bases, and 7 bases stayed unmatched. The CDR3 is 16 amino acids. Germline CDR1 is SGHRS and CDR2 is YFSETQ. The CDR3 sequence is CASSSGQGAPYEKLFF. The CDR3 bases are TGCGCCAGCAGCTCAGGACAGGGGGCGCCTTATGAAAAACTGTTTTTT.

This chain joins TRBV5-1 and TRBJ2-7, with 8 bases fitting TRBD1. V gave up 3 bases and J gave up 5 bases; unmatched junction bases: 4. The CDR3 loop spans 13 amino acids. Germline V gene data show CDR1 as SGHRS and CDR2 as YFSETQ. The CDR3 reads CASSSGTGDEQYF. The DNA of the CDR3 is TGCGCCAGCAGCTCCGGGACAGGCGACGAGCAGTACTTC. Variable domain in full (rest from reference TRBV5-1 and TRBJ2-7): KAGVTQTPRYLIKTRGQQVTLSCSPISGHRSVSWYQQTPGQGLQFLFEYFSETQRNKGNFPGRFSGRQFSNSRSEMNVSTLELGDSALYLCASSSGTGDEQYFGPGTRLTVT.

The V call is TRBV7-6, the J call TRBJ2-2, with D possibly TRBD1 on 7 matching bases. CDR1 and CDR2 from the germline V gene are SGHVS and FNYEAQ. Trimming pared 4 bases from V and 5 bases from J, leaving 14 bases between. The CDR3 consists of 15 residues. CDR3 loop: CASSSPTGRTGELFF. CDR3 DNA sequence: TGTGCCAGCAGCTCCCCGACAGGGAGGACCGGGGAGCTGTTTTTT.

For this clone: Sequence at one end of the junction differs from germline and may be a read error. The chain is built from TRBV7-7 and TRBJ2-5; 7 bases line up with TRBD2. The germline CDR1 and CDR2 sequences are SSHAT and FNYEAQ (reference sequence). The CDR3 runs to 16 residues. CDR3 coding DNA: TGTGCTAGCAGCTTAGCGATTTTAGCGGGCCAAGAGACCCAGTACTTC. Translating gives CASSLAILAGQETQYF.

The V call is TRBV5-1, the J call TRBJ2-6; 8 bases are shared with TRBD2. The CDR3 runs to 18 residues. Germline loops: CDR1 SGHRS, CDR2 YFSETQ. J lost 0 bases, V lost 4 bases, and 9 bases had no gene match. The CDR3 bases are TGCGCCAGCAGCCCGGGGGGGACGTGGGACTCTGGGGCCAACGTCCTGACTTTC. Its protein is CASSPGGTWDSGANVLTF.

CDR3: CATSRELGPSGNTIYF. Written as DNA, the CDR3 is TGTGCCACCAGCAGAGAGCTGGGACCCTCTGGAAACACCATATATTTT. The J gene is TRBJ1-3, the V gene TRBV15, with D tentatively TRBD1 (5 bases). The V end was cut by 0 bases, the J end by 0 bases, with 9 bases between. Germline V lookup: CDR1 LNHNV, CDR2 YYDKDF (reference sequence). This CDR3 has 16 residues.

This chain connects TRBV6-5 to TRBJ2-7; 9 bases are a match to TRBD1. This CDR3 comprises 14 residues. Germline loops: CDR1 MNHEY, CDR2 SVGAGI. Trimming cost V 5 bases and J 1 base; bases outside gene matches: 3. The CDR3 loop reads CASSPGTGSYEQYF. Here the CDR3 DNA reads TGTGCCAGCAGTCCTGGGACAGGGTCCTACGAGCAGTACTTC.

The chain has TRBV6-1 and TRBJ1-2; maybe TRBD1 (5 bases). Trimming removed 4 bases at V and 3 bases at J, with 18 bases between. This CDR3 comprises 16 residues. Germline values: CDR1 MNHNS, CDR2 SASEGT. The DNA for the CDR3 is TGTGCCAGCAGTGGGACTTCCCGGGACGGTCACTATGGCTACACCTTC. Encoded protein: CASSGTSRDGHYGYTF.

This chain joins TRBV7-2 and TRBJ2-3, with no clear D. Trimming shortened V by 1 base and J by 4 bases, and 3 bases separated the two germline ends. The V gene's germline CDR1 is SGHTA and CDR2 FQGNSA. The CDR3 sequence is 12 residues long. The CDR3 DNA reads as TGTGCCAGCAGCTTAGGGCCAGATACGCAGTATTTT. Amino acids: CASSLGPDTQYF. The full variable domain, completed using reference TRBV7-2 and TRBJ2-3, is GAGVSQSPSNKVTEKGKDVELRCDPISGHTALYWYRQSLGQGLEFLIYFQGNSAPDKSGLPSDRFSAERTGGSVSTLTIQRTQQEDSAVYLCASSLGPDTQYFGPGTRLTVL.

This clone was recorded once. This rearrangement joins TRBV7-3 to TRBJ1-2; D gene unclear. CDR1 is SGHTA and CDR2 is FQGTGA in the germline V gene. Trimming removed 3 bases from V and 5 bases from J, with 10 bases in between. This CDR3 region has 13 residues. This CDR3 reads CASSFGVRYGYTF. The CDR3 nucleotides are TGTGCCAGCAGCTTTGGGGTTAGGTATGGCTACACCTTC.

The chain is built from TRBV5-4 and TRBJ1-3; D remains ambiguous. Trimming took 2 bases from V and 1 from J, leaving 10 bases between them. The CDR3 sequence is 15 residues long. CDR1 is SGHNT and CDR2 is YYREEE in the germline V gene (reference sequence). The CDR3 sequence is CASSFRGISGNTIYF. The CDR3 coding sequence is TGTGCCAGCAGCTTTCGTGGGATATCTGGAAACACCATATATTTT.

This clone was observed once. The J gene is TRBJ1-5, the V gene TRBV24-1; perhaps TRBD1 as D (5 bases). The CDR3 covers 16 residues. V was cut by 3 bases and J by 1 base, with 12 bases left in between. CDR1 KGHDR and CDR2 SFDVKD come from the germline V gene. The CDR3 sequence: CATSDAGHSSNQPQHF. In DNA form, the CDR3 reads TGTGCCACCAGTGATGCTGGACACTCGAGCAATCAGCCCCAGCATTTT.

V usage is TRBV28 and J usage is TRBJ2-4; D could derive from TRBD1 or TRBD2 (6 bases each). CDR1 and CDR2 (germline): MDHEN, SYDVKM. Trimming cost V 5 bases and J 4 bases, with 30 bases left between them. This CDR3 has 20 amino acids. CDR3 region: CASSPGTTPWGASGKNIQYF. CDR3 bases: TGTGCCAGCAGTCCAGGGACAACCCCCTGGGGGGCATCAGGGAAAAACATTCAGTACTTC.

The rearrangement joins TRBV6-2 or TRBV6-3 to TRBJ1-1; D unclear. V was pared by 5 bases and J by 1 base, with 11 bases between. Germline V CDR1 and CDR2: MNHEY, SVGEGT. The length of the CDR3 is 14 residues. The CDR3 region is CASSLQGSNTEAFF. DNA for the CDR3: TGTGCCAGCAGTCTGCAAGGTTCGAACACTGAAGCTTTCTTT.

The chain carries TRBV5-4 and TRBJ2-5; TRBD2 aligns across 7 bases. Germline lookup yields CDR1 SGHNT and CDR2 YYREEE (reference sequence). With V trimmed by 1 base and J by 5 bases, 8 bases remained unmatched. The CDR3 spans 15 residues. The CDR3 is CASSLSSGRGETQYF. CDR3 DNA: TGTGCCAGCAGCTTGTCTAGCGGACGGGGGGAGACCCAGTACTTC.

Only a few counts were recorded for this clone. The CDR3 is CAWRQGDTEAFF. The CDR3 DNA reads TGTGCCTGGCGACAGGGAGACACTGAAGCTTTCTTT. V usage is TRBV30 and J usage is TRBJ1-1, with 7 bases that match TRBD1. Germline-derived CDR1 and CDR2 are GTSNPN and SVGIG (reference sequence). The CDR3 is 12 residues long. Unmatched junction bases numbered 3, after V lost 5 bases and J lost 3 bases. The full variable domain, its missing parts supplied by reference TRBV30 and TRBJ1-1, is SQTIHQWPATLVQPVGSPLSLECTVEGTSNPNLYWYRQAAGRGLQLLFYSVGIGQISSEVPQNLSASRPQDRQFILSSKKLLLSDSGFYLCAWRQGDTEAFFGQGTRLTVV.

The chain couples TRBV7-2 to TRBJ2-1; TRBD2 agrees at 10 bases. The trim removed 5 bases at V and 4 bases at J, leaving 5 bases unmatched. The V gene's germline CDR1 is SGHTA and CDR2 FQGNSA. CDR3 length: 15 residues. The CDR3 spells CASSRSGGLYNEQFF. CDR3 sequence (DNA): TGTGCCAGCAGCCGTAGCGGGGGGCTTTACAATGAGCAGTTCTTC.

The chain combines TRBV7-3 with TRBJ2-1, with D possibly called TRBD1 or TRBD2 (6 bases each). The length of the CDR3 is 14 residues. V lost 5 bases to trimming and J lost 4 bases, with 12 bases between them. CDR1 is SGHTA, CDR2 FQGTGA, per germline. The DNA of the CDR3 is TGTGCCAGCAGCCGGGGGCCCGCTTACAATGAGCAGTTCTTC. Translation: CASSRGPAYNEQFF.